These 3 T cell receptor beta chains came from one sample sequenced in a study of shared clonotypes between healthy human individuals (TCRdb year 2020). CD8 naive samples were obtained by positive selection for CCR7 among CD45RO-negative cells, yielding a CD45RA+CCR7+ population from which TemRA cells were excluded. Libraries were prepared through the immunoSEQ multiplex PCR assay. Imported from immuneACCESS, the table was reduced by TCRdb to in-frame sequences with V and J called. These copies leave out some clones; in studies compared against another copy, an unresolved V gene accounts for under half, and the cause of the remainder is not known. The sample table shows around 1.9 million clones, and roughly 95% are seen once. The top ten constitute 1.5% to 2% of the sample. The sample consisted of naive CD8+ T cells from PBMCs. The sample's cell subset or site label, in plain terms: CD45RA+CCR7+. The source of these receptors is a young man in good health. Some clones in this sample may be carry-over from other donors' samples.

The rearrangement links TRBV19 to TRBJ1-2, with 7 bases that match TRBD1. Losses at the gene ends were 5 bases for V and 2 bases for J; bases not matched to a gene: 5. Germline CDR1 LNHDA, CDR2 SQIVND (reference sequence). The CDR3 covers 14 residues. CDR3 amino acids: CASSVQGTNYGYTF. In DNA, the CDR3 is TGTGCCAGTAGTGTACAGGGGACCAACTATGGCTACACCTTC.

The rearrangement links TRBV14 to TRBJ1-2; D is unresolved. Germline-derived CDR1 and CDR2 are SGHDN and FVKESK. With 1 base removed from V and 7 bases from J, the gap between germline ends came to 10 bases. There are 13 residues in the CDR3. Here the CDR3 DNA reads TGTGCCAGCAGCCAAGGGAGGAAGTTTGGCTACACCTTC. This encodes CASSQGRKFGYTF.

The J gene is TRBJ2-1, the V gene TRBV6-1; 11 nucleotides align to TRBD2. The germline CDR1 and CDR2 sequences are MNHNS and SASEGT. CDR3 length equals 16 residues. Unmatched junction bases numbered 7, after V lost 3 bases and J lost 6 bases. As DNA, the CDR3 is TGTGCCAGCAGTGAGAGACTAGCGGGGCCCTTCAATGAGCAGTTCTTC. It translates to CASSERLAGPFNEQFF.